This TCR beta chain was sequenced for a study of cytomegalovirus exposure and HLA in healthy donors. Overall study: The study's early data release held about 80 million unique TCRs from HLA-typed donors. Study findings and constraints: A likely sequencing artifact accounted for one observed cluster of highly shared sequence variants.

Details on this clone: Its antigen is unknown.

The PCR ran on 60 Vbeta and 13 Jbeta primers. Sequenced by immunoSEQ multiplex PCR; TCRdb stores in-frame clones only, minus some. There are over 65,000 clones in the sample, with 0.95% to 1.3% held by the top ten. The CDR3 is made up of 15 amino acids. V lost 5 bases, J lost 3 bases, and 6 bases stayed unmatched. CDR1 and CDR2 (germline): SEHNR, FQNEAQ (reference sequence). This sequence joins TRBV7-9 and TRBJ2-3; 9 bases align to TRBD2. The sequenced sample consisted of PBMCs. The receptor was derived from a young woman in good health and CMV-seronegative. CDR3 in DNA: TGTGCCAGCAGCCCACAGCGGGGGGCGACAGATACGCAGTATTTT. This sequence encodes CASSPQRGATDTQYF.